The rows below give T cell receptor beta chains drawn from one sample of a study of molecular identifiers for immune sequencing clone quantification. TCRdb re-called the PCR reads through MiXCR, storing one row per CDR3 protein. In the table there are 460,000 or so distinct CDR3 sequences, approximately 25% of which are singletons. The sequenced sample consisted of naive CD8+ T cells from blood, with Jurkat cell RNA spiked in. These receptors all stem from a human donor in good health. Some libraries in this study had Jurkat cell RNA spiked in. Both conserved end residues are part of each CDR3. The order of the fields is J gene, clone size, V gene, D gene, CDR3 protein, CDR3 DNA. D genes are given only for firm matches. Clone size, where shown, is once, few, many, or a class for clones that have expanded.

J gene: TRBJ2-4
clone size: NA
V gene: TRBV6-2/TRBV6-3
D gene: NA
CDR3 protein: CASSYSVSGTKNIQYF
CDR3 DNA: TGTGCCAGCAGTTACTCGGTCTCAGGGACCAAAAACATTCAGTACTTC

J gene: TRBJ1-3
clone size: NA
V gene: TRBV4-3
D gene: NA
CDR3 protein: CASSQDQAGDGNTLYF
CDR3 DNA: TGCGCCAGCAGCCAAGATCAGGCGGGAGATGGAAACACCTTATATTTT

J gene: TRBJ2-2
clone size: NA
V gene: TRBV9
D gene: NA
CDR3 protein: CASSTPGLPRGGELFF
CDR3 DNA: TGTGCCAGCAGCACCCCGGGACTTCCACGGGGCGGGGAGCTGTTTTTT

J gene: TRBJ2-6
clone size: many
V gene: TRBV14
D gene: NA
CDR3 protein: CASSHWTVDSGANVLTF
CDR3 DNA: TGTGCCAGCAGCCATTGGACTGTAGACTCTGGGGCCAACGTCCTGACTTTC

J gene: TRBJ1-4
clone size: few
V gene: TRBV9
D gene: NA
CDR3 protein: CASSGRTGTPNEKLFF
CDR3 DNA: TGTGCCAGCAGCGGACGAACAGGGACGCCTAATGAAAAACTGTTTTTT

J gene: TRBJ2-7
clone size: few
V gene: TRBV29-1
D gene: TRBD1
CDR3 protein: CSVDVGDSPSYEQYF
CDR3 DNA: TGCAGCGTTGACGTTGGGGACAGCCCTTCCTACGAGCAGTACTTC

J gene: TRBJ2-5
clone size: many
V gene: TRBV12-5
D gene: NA
CDR3 protein: CASGLPLDSFGETQYF
CDR3 DNA: TGTGCTAGTGGTTTACCTTTGGACTCCTTCGGAGAGACCCAGTACTTC

J gene: TRBJ2-5
clone size: few
V gene: TRBV30
D gene: NA
CDR3 protein: CALQGIRATQYF
CDR3 DNA: TGTGCCTTGCAGGGGATCCGAGCAACCCAGTACTTC

J gene: TRBJ1-1
clone size: many
V gene: TRBV19
D gene: NA
CDR3 protein: CASRTGNTEAFF
CDR3 DNA: TGTGCCAGCAGAACAGGGAACACTGAAGCTTTCTTT

J gene: TRBJ2-1
clone size: few
V gene: TRBV9
D gene: TRBD2
CDR3 protein: CAAALAGPNSYNEQFF
CDR3 DNA: TGTGCCGCTGCGCTAGCGGGACCCAACTCCTACAATGAGCAGTTCTTC

J gene: TRBJ2-3
clone size: many
V gene: TRBV5-1
D gene: TRBD2
CDR3 protein: CASSPGLAGGLTDTQYF
CDR3 DNA: TGCGCCAGCAGCCCCGGACTAGCGGGGGGCCTCACAGATACGCAGTATTTT

J gene: TRBJ2-7
clone size: few
V gene: TRBV19
D gene: TRBD1
CDR3 protein: CASSSGDSYEQYF
CDR3 DNA: TGTGCCAGTAGTTCCGGGGACAGCTACGAGCAGTACTTC